This paragraph covers one TCR beta chain sequence. Its antigen is not known. Collection of blood occurred at baseline, at cycle 4 day 1, and at cycle 7 day 1. The data were obtained in a study of OX40 agonist ivuxolimab in advanced cancers. Study conclusions and caveats: CD8+ T cells were the subset that, on average, had more expanded clones than CD4+.

Trimming shortened V by 2 bases and J by 4 bases, and 9 bases separated the two germline ends. Looked up from germline, CDR1 is SNHLY and CDR2 is FYNNEI. CDR3 length: 13 residues. Repertoires were generated with immunoSEQ multiplex PCR, while TCRdb's copy carries only in-frame clones and drops some. The sample lists roughly 68,000 clones, around 84% occurring once. The sample consisted of CD4+ or CD8+ T cells sorted from blood, taken in a trial of the OX40 agonist ivuxolimab. This sequence originates from an adult with an advanced solid tumor such as melanoma, head and neck, liver or kidney cancer. The genes are TRBV2 and TRBJ2-7; D not certain. The CDR3 bases are TGTGCCAGCAGTGAAAAGTCCGTTTACGAGCAGTACTTC. Translated: CASSEKSVYEQYF.